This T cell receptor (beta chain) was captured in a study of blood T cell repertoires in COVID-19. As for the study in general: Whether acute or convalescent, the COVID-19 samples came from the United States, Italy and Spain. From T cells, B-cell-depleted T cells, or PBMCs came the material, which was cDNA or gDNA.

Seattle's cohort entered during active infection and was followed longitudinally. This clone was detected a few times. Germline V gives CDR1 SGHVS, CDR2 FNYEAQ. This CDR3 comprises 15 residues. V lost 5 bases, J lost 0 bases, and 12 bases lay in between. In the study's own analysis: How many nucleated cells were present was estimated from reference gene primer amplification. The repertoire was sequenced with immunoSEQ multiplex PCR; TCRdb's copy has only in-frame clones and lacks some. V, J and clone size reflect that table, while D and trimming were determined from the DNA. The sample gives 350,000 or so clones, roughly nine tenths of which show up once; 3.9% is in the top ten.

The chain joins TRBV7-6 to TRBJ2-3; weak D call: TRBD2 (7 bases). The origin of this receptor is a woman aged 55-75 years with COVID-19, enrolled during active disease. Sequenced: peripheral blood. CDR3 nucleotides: TGTGCCAGCAGCCTGGGGGGGCTTAGCACAGATACGCAGTATTTT. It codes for CASSLGGLSTDTQYF. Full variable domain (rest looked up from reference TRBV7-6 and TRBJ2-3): GAGVSQSPRYKVTKRGQDVALRCDPISGHVSLYWYRQALGQGPEFLTYFNYEAQQDKSGLPNDRFSAERPEGSISTLTIQRTEQRDSAMYRCASSLGGLSTDTQYFGPGTRLTVL.